These T cell receptor beta chains were read from a single sample in a study of cytomegalovirus exposure and HLA in healthy donors. TCRdb keeps only in-frame clones here, not all; method: immunoSEQ multiplex PCR. The table has under 200,000 clones, 80% seen once. The sample was PBMCs. All receptors derive from a woman aged 50 to 60 in good health and CMV-seropositive. Both conserved end residues are part of each CDR3. The order of the fields is CDR3 DNA, CDR3 protein, CDR3 length, clone size, J gene, D gene, V gene. A D gene is named only where the DNA matches it firmly. Where a row states a size, it is once, few, many or the class of an expanded clone; other rows omit it.

TGTGCCAGCAGCGTCAGGGGCTACGAGCAGTACTTC,CASSVRGYEQYF,12,.,TRBJ2-7,.,TRBV5-4
TGTGCCAGCAGTTCCCCGACTAGGATCACAGATACGCAGTATTTT,CASSSPTRITDTQYF,15,.,TRBJ2-3,.,TRBV28
TGTGCCAGCAGCTTTGGTCAGAATTCACCCCTCCACTTT,CASSFGQNSPLHF,13,.,TRBJ1-6,.,TRBV11-2
TGTGCCAGCAGCCTAGACACGCTAGCGGGGGTTAGGCAGTTCTTC,CASSLDTLAGVRQFF,15,.,TRBJ2-1,TRBD2,TRBV7-8
TGTGCCAGTAGTGTAAGAGTGACAGATACGCAGTATTTT,CASSVRVTDTQYF,13,.,TRBJ2-3,.,TRBV19
TGTGCCAGCTCACCGTTCGGGAGCGAGGGTACAGGCAGTGTCTCCTACAATGAGCAGTTCTTC,CASSPFGSEGTGSVSYNEQFF,21,.,TRBJ2-1,.,TRBV18
TGTGCCAGGGAGGACGCAACGAACACCGGGGAGCTGTTTTTT,CAREDATNTGELFF,14,.,TRBJ2-2,.,TRBV7-2
TGTGCCAGCAGCGGACAGGCTAACTATGGCTACACCTTC,CASSGQANYGYTF,13,.,TRBJ1-2,TRBD1,TRBV5-8
TGCGCCAGCGAGGGGACTAGCGGGAGAGACCACCGGGAGACCCAGTACTTC,CASEGTSGRDHRETQYF,17,.,TRBJ2-5,TRBD2,TRBV4-3
TGTGCCAGCAGCCCAACTAGCGGGGGTGGACGGAGAGATACGCAGTATTTT,CASSPTSGGGRRDTQYF,17,.,TRBJ2-3,TRBD2,TRBV28
TGTGCCAGCAGTTCCTCGGACAGGGGAGAGACCCAGTACTTC,CASSSSDRGETQYF,14,.,TRBJ2-5,TRBD1,TRBV28
TGTGCCAGCTCAACCTTACTTGACGGGGGGGGGTTTATGAACACTGAAGCTTTCTTT,CASSTLLDGGGFMNTEAFF,19,.,TRBJ1-1,.,TRBV18
TGTGCCAGCTCACCAGTAGGCACAGGGAAGGCCGGGGAGCTGTTTTTT,CASSPVGTGKAGELFF,16,.,TRBJ2-2,.,TRBV18
TGTGCCAGCAGGCGACAGGGAGATACGCAGTATTTT,CASRRQGDTQYF,12,.,TRBJ2-3,TRBD1,TRBV28
TGTGCCAGCAGCTCGTCACTGAGAGATACGCAGTATTTT,CASSSSLRDTQYF,13,.,TRBJ2-3,.,TRBV6-4
TGCGCCAGCAGCTTGGAGGGACAGGGAGTGCGCGGCTACACCTTC,CASSLEGQGVRGYTF,15,.,TRBJ1-2,TRBD1,TRBV5-1
TGTGCCAGTAGTGTCCGACAGGGTACCTACGAGCAGTACTTC,CASSVRQGTYEQYF,14,.,TRBJ2-7,TRBD1,TRBV19
TGTGCCAGCAGTTGGGGGGGACTCGAGACCCAGTACTTC,CASSWGGLETQYF,13,.,TRBJ2-5,TRBD2,TRBV28
TGTGCCATCAGCGGCAAGGGAGAGGACTATGGCTACACCTTC,CAISGKGEDYGYTF,14,.,TRBJ1-2,.,TRBV10-3
TGTGCCATCAGTCCGGGCCCAGAGGGATACGAGCAGTACTTC,CAISPGPEGYEQYF,14,once,TRBJ2-7,.,TRBV10-3
TGCAGCGTTGACGGGGGGTCCTACAATGAGCAGTTCTTC,CSVDGGSYNEQFF,13,.,TRBJ2-1,TRBD2,TRBV29-1
TGCGCCAGCAGCGCCGGGACACTGAACACCGGGGAGCTGTTTTTT,CASSAGTLNTGELFF,15,.,TRBJ2-2,.,TRBV5-1
TGTGCCAGTACTTCGCAGGGTGCCACCGGGGAGCTGTTTTTT,CASTSQGATGELFF,14,.,TRBJ2-2,.,TRBV19
TGTGCCAGCAGCTCGGGGGTTGGGTACACTACAGATACGCAGTATTTT,CASSSGVGYTTDTQYF,16,.,TRBJ2-3,.,TRBV13
TGCAGCGTGTCGGACAGTAAGAACACTGAAGCTTTCTTT,CSVSDSKNTEAFF,13,.,TRBJ1-1,.,TRBV29-1
TGTGCCAGCAGCTTGAAACAGGAGAACACTGAAGCTTTCTTT,CASSLKQENTEAFF,14,.,TRBJ1-1,.,TRBV5-4
TGTGCCAGCAGTGAAGCCCGGGGAGTCCAAGCTTTCTTT,CASSEARGVQAFF,13,.,TRBJ1-1,.,TRBV6-1
TGTGCCAGCAGCGTAGCGGGACAGGGCTATGAGCAGTTCTTC,CASSVAGQGYEQFF,14,once,TRBJ2-1,TRBD1,TRBV9
TGTGCCACCAGCAAAGTCACCGGGACAGGGGGCTTAGCCAAAAACATTCAGTACTTC,CATSKVTGTGGLAKNIQYF,19,few,TRBJ2-4,TRBD1,TRBV15
TGTGCCACCAGGGGAGTGGGGGCTCCGAATGAAAAACTGTTTTTT,CATRGVGAPNEKLFF,15,.,TRBJ1-4,.,TRBV15
TGTGCCAGCAGCGTAGGGACAGCGGAAAACATTCAGTACTTC,CASSVGTAENIQYF,14,.,TRBJ2-4,TRBD1,TRBV4-2
TGTGCCAGCAGCTTAGATGGCGGGGCAGAGACCCAGTACTTC,CASSLDGGAETQYF,14,.,TRBJ2-5,.,TRBV7-2
TGTGCCAGCAGCTTAGCGGGGCCAATCCAAGAAACCGCCTTC,CASSLAGPIQETAF,14,.,TRBJ1-2,.,TRBV7-9
TGTGCCAGCAGCTTAGCCCCGTTAAGCAATCAGCCCCAGCATTTT,CASSLAPLSNQPQHF,15,.,TRBJ1-5,.,TRBV7-2
TGTGCCAGCAGCCTACAGGGGGCGGGGGACACTGAAGCTTTCTTT,CASSLQGAGDTEAFF,15,.,TRBJ1-1,TRBD1,TRBV9
TGCGCCAGCTCCCAGACAGCTTTCTCGGGTGCGCCCCAGCATTTT,CASSQTAFSGAPQHF,15,once,TRBJ1-5,.,TRBV4-3
TGTGCCAGCAGCTTGGAACAGGGGGGAACTGAAGCTTTCTTT,CASSLEQGGTEAFF,14,.,TRBJ1-1,TRBD1,TRBV5-4
TGTGCCAGCAGCCAGCAAGGGGCCGGGGAGCTGTTTTTT,CASSQQGAGELFF,13,.,TRBJ2-2,.,TRBV5-6
TGTGCCAGCAGCTTAACAGGGACTGATCGTGGCTACACCTTC,CASSLTGTDRGYTF,14,few,TRBJ1-2,.,TRBV7-3
TGTGCCAGAAGCCCACCTAAAAGAGTCTTTCCGGGACTACCCTACGAGCAGTACTTC,CARSPPKRVFPGLPYEQYF,19,.,TRBJ2-7,TRBD2,TRBV5-3
TGTGCCAGCAGCCGCATGGACTTAAGTGGCTACACCTTC,CASSRMDLSGYTF,13,.,TRBJ1-2,.,TRBV27
TGTGCCAGCAGCTCCGGGACTAGCGTCTATACAGATACGCAGTATTTT,CASSSGTSVYTDTQYF,16,.,TRBJ2-3,TRBD2,TRBV7-9
TGTGCCAGTAGTATAAGTAGGAACACCGGGGAGCTGTTTTTT,CASSISRNTGELFF,14,.,TRBJ2-2,.,TRBV19
TGTTCCAGCAGCTTGGCTAGCGGGAGTGACAATGAGCAGTTCTTC,CSSSLASGSDNEQFF,15,.,TRBJ2-1,TRBD2,TRBV7-3
TGTGCCAGCAGTTCTAGCGGGAGGACCCGATACGAGCAGTACTTC,CASSSSGRTRYEQYF,15,.,TRBJ2-7,TRBD2,TRBV28
TGTGCCAGCAGCTTGGTTGCACAGGGTCCTGGAGAGACCCAGTACTTC,CASSLVAQGPGETQYF,16,.,TRBJ2-5,.,TRBV5-8
TGTGCCAGCAGCCAACCGAGCTCCTATGGCTACACCTTC,CASSQPSSYGYTF,13,.,TRBJ1-2,.,TRBV6-5
TGTGCCAGCAGCCAACTTGAGGGGGCAGCTAATGAAAAACTGTTTTTT,CASSQLEGAANEKLFF,16,once,TRBJ1-4,TRBD1,TRBV27
TGTGCCTGGGGGTGGGGGGAAGATGTAACAGATACGCAGTATTTT,CAWGWGEDVTDTQYF,15,.,TRBJ2-3,.,TRBV30
TGTGCCTGGGCCGGGACAGGGGACTTCTATGGCTACACCTTC,CAWAGTGDFYGYTF,14,.,TRBJ1-2,TRBD1,TRBV30